The 24 T cell receptor beta chains presented below share a single source sample, sequenced in a study of blood T cell repertoires in COVID-19 (dated by TCRdb to 2020 to 2021). The library was prepared using the immunoSEQ multiplex PCR assay. The immuneACCESS repertoire file appears here via TCRdb, limited to in-frame rearrangements. These files lack a portion of the clones; in checked studies, under half of the deficit traces to unresolved V genes, and the cause of the others is not known. This sample is represented by more than 200,000 clones; around 90% of them were singletons. 2.7% of the sample is taken by the ten largest. The sequenced sample was peripheral blood. These receptors all stem from a man between 25 and 39 years old with COVID-19, enrolled during active disease.

V is TRBV9 and J is TRBJ2-7; a weak D match, TRBD1 (6 bases). This CDR3 region has 16 residues. Germline assignment: CDR1 SGDLS and CDR2 YYNGEE. Trimming pared 0 bases from V and 3 bases from J, leaving 16 bases between. For the CDR3, the DNA is TGTGCCAGCAGCGTAGGGGTGGGGGCGCCTATCTACGAGCAGTACTTC. Translated: CASSVGVGAPIYEQYF.

The chain links TRBV19 to TRBJ1-1; the D is unclear. Germline V CDR1 and CDR2: LNHDA, SQIVND (reference sequence). V lost 7 bases and J 1 base, leaving 19 bases between the germline ends. The CDR3 has 16 amino acids. This CDR3 is CASTPVWGGPNTEAFF. For the CDR3, the DNA is TGTGCCAGTACCCCGGTTTGGGGAGGGCCGAACACTGAAGCTTTCTTT.

J is TRBJ1-1 and V is TRBV18, with D unresolved. Germline values: CDR1 KGHSH, CDR2 LQKENI. Trimming took 0 bases from V and 1 from J, leaving 9 bases between them. There are 15 residues in the CDR3. The CDR3 sequence: CASSPPSIPNTEAFF. CDR3 nucleotides: TGTGCCAGCTCACCACCGTCTATCCCGAACACTGAAGCTTTCTTT.

The J gene is TRBJ1-4, the V gene TRBV4-2; 8 bases fit TRBD1. There are 16 residues in the CDR3. V lost 0 bases, J lost 7 bases, and 7 bases stayed unmatched. CDR1 and CDR2 (germline): LGHNA, YNFKEQ. The chain's CDR3 is CASSQDDGQGGEKLFF. The DNA of the CDR3 is TGTGCCAGCAGCCAAGATGACGGACAGGGCGGTGAAAAACTGTTTTTT.

The rearrangement joins TRBV5-8 to TRBJ2-1; 7 nucleotides align to TRBD1. The length of the CDR3 is 14 residues. Trimming removed 4 bases from V and 7 bases from J; junction bases left unmatched: 8. Germline values: CDR1 SGHTS, CDR2 YDEGEE. The CDR3 DNA follows: TGTGCCAGCAGCCCAAGGGGGCGGCTAAATGAGCAGTTCTTC. This encodes CASSPRGRLNEQFF.

The chain combines TRBV27 with TRBJ2-3; 7 bases agree with TRBD2. Germline lookup yields CDR1 MNHEY and CDR2 SMNVEV (reference sequence). This CDR3 is built from 12 residues. The J segment lost 6 bases and the V segment lost 5 bases, leaving 2 bases of the junction unmatched. CDR3 amino acids: CASSMRGDTQYF. The CDR3, as DNA: TGTGCCAGCAGTATGCGGGGGGATACGCAGTATTTT.

The chain joins TRBV30 to TRBJ2-2; 8 nucleotides line up with TRBD2. CDR1 and CDR2 (germline): GTSNPN, SVGIG (reference sequence). CDR3 length: 14 amino acids. With V trimmed by 2 bases and J by 7 bases, 6 bases remained unmatched. The CDR3 loop is CAWSKAGAIGELFF. CDR3 DNA sequence: TGTGCCTGGAGTAAAGCGGGAGCAATCGGGGAGCTGTTTTTT.

This clone appeared a single time. The J gene is TRBJ2-5, the V gene TRBV7-2; D might be TRBD2 (6 bases). Germline V CDR1 and CDR2: SGHTA, FQGNSA. This CDR3 has 13 amino acids. Between the trimmed V and J ends, which lost 3 bases and 5 bases, there was a span of 10 bases. The CDR3 protein is CASSLEGMETQYF. The CDR3 DNA follows: TGTGCCAGCAGCTTGGAGGGCATGGAGACCCAGTACTTC.

The chain recombines TRBV6-5 with TRBJ1-1; tentative D call: TRBD1 (6 bases). The CDR3 loop spans 16 amino acids. Germline V lookup: CDR1 MNHEY, CDR2 SVGAGI. The V end was cut by 0 bases, the J end by 0 bases, with 11 bases between. The CDR3 here is CASSYSGAGLNTEAFF. The CDR3 DNA reads TGTGCCAGCAGTTACTCGGGGGCGGGCCTGAACACTGAAGCTTTCTTT.

J is TRBJ2-3 and V is TRBV9; maybe TRBD1 (5 bases). This CDR3 has 16 residues. CDR1 SGDLS and CDR2 YYNGEE come from the germline V gene. V was cut by 0 bases and J by 1 base, with 12 bases left in between. The CDR3 spells CASSVGRVGGTDTQYF. The CDR3 DNA sequence: TGTGCCAGCAGCGTAGGACGGGTAGGGGGCACAGATACGCAGTATTTT.

The chain employs TRBV5-6 and TRBJ1-2; no firm D call. Germline values: CDR1 SGHDT, CDR2 YYEEEE. V was shortened by 1 base and J by 0 bases, with 10 bases between the two germline ends. This CDR3 has 15 residues. The CDR3 sequence is CASSLPGNTNYGYTF. The CDR3 coding sequence is TGTGCCAGCAGCTTGCCGGGAAATACTAACTATGGCTACACCTTC.

The rearrangement uses TRBV27 and TRBJ1-5, with 7 nucleotides matching TRBD1. The germline CDR1 and CDR2 sequences are MNHEY and SMNVEV (reference sequence). V shed 0 bases, J shed 3 bases, and the junction held 5 bases outside the gene matches. This CDR3 is 16 amino acids long. CDR3 sequence: CASSLSGRGFNQPQHF. The CDR3 nucleotides read TGTGCCAGCAGTTTATCGGGCAGGGGGTTCAATCAGCCCCAGCATTTT.

J is TRBJ1-1 and V is TRBV2; no clear D. The germline V gene encodes CDR1 SNHLY and CDR2 FYNNEI. V lost 0 bases, J lost 5 bases, and 13 bases lay in between. CDR3 length equals 15 residues. CDR3 in amino acids: CASSEARPLRTEAFF. The CDR3 DNA reads as TGTGCCAGCAGTGAAGCTCGGCCCCTGAGGACTGAAGCTTTCTTT. Complete variable domain (other parts from reference TRBV2 and TRBJ1-1): EPEVTQTPSHQVTQMGQEVILRCVPISNHLYFYWYRQILGQKVEFLVSFYNNEISEKSEIFDDQFSVERPDGSNFTLKIRSTKLEDSAMYFCASSEARPLRTEAFFGQGTRLTVV.

The rearrangement joins TRBV28 to TRBJ2-7; TRBD1 matches at 8 bases. The germline V gene has CDR1 MDHEN and CDR2 SYDVKM. CDR3 size: 15 residues. V was pared by 6 bases and J by 3 bases, with 10 bases of the junction left unmatched. The CDR3 DNA reads TGTGCCAGCAGGGAGGACAGGGACGCGCTCTACGAGCAGTACTTC. It encodes CASREDRDALYEQYF.

The chain recombines TRBV7-2 with TRBJ1-1, with TRBD1 identical over 7 bases. Trimming removed 5 bases from V and 2 bases from J; junction bases left unmatched: 8. This CDR3 has 15 residues. Germline lookup yields CDR1 SGHTA and CDR2 FQGNSA. As DNA, the CDR3 is TGTGCCAGCAGCCCCCCGGGACAGCGTAACACTGAAGCTTTCTTT. Protein sequence: CASSPPGQRNTEAFF. Full variable domain (missing parts from reference TRBV7-2 and TRBJ1-1): GAGVSQSPSNKVTEKGKDVELRCDPISGHTALYWYRQSLGQGLEFLIYFQGNSAPDKSGLPSDRFSAERTGGSVSTLTIQRTQQEDSAVYLCASSPPGQRNTEAFFGQGTRLTVV.

The V gene is TRBV19, the J gene TRBJ2-7; a possible D gene is TRBD1 (6 bases). The germline V gene has CDR1 LNHDA and CDR2 SQIVND (reference sequence). V was shortened by 7 bases and J by 1 base, with 14 bases between the two germline ends. CDR3 size: 14 residues. The DNA for the CDR3 is TGTGCCAGTACCCCGGGACATTCTTCCTACGAGCAGTACTTC. This sequence encodes CASTPGHSSYEQYF.

This clone was recorded once. This chain joins TRBV5-4 and TRBJ2-1; 9 bases are a match to TRBD1. Germline-derived CDR1 and CDR2 are SGHNT and YYREEE (reference sequence). This CDR3 has 17 residues. V shed 4 bases and J 4 bases; nucleotides not matched to a gene: 12. This chain's CDR3 is CASSHLTGTGLYNEQFF. The CDR3 nucleotides are TGTGCCAGCAGCCATCTGACCGGGACAGGGTTGTACAATGAGCAGTTCTTC.

CDR3 sequence reads: CASSQAGSGNYGYTF. The CDR3 bases are TGTGCCAGCAGCCAAGCGGGCAGCGGAAACTATGGCTACACCTTC. The chain has TRBV14 and TRBJ1-2; D is unclear. Germline V gene sequence: CDR1 SGHDN, CDR2 FVKESK. The CDR3 length is 15 residues. V was trimmed by 1 base and J by 2 bases, leaving 11 bases between them.

The chain links TRBV21-1 to TRBJ2-1; the table assigns TRBD2, which was not confirmed against the DNA. TRBV21-1 constitutes a pseudogene. The CDR3 loop spans 15 amino acids. CDR3 nucleotides: TGTGCCAGCAGCAAATGTGAGAGCTCCTACAATGAGCAGTTCTTC. Protein sequence: CASSKCESSYNEQFF.

J is TRBJ1-2 and V is TRBV7-2; D gene unclear. CDR1 and CDR2 (germline): SGHTA, FQGNSA. The CDR3 contains 14 residues. V was clipped by 3 bases and J by 0 bases, with 8 bases between them. For the CDR3, the DNA is TGTGCCAGCAGCTTTCTCGACACTAACTATGGCTACACCTTC. It specifies CASSFLDTNYGYTF.

J is TRBJ1-2 and V is TRBV4-1; 10 nucleotides agree with TRBD1. V gave up 3 bases and J gave up 6 bases; unmatched junction bases: 4. The CDR3 contains 14 residues. CDR1 and CDR2 from the germline V gene are MGHRA and YSYEKL. The DNA for the CDR3 is TGCGCCAGCAGCCACGGGACAGGGGCCAATGGCTACACCTTC. Protein product: CASSHGTGANGYTF.

This clone was detected only once. The chain carries TRBV28 and TRBJ1-1; 7 nucleotides agree with TRBD1. This CDR3 contains 16 residues. With V trimmed by 2 bases and J by 0 bases, 6 bases remained unmatched. Germline-derived CDR1 and CDR2 are MDHEN and SYDVKM. CDR3 sequence reads: CASSLRGQPLNTEAFF. DNA of the CDR3: TGTGCCAGCAGTTTAAGGGGACAGCCCTTGAACACTGAAGCTTTCTTT.

The chain has TRBV5-6 and TRBJ2-7; 10 bases fit TRBD2. The CDR3 is 16 amino acids. The germline V gene encodes CDR1 SGHDT and CDR2 YYEEEE. V gave up 0 bases and J gave up 2 bases; unmatched junction bases: 5. CDR3 coding DNA: TGTGCCAGCAGCTTGGGGGCTAGCGGGAGTCCCTACGAGCAGTACTTC. This codes for CASSLGASGSPYEQYF.

The CDR3 DNA sequence: TGTGCCAGCTCACTAATTAGACAGGGTATGAACACTGAAGCTTTCTTT. Residues: CASSLIRQGMNTEAFF. The chain links TRBV18 to TRBJ1-1; 7 nucleotides line up with TRBD1. The germline V gene encodes CDR1 KGHSH and CDR2 LQKENI. The V segment lost 4 bases and the J segment 0 bases; nucleotides outside the gene matches: 8. The CDR3 contains 16 residues.